This T cell receptor beta chain was recovered during a study of blood T cell repertoires in COVID-19. Study information: Both acute and convalescent COVID-19 samples were obtained from the United States, Italy and Spain. PBMCs, B-cell-depleted T cells, or T cells provided the cDNA or gDNA that made up the material.

J gave up 7 bases and V 3 bases, and 11 bases lay outside the gene matches. Germline V gene sequence: CDR1 KGHSH, CDR2 LQKENI. The CDR3 covers 16 residues. The authors' processing: Amplifying reference gene primers gave estimates of nucleated cell counts. Using immunoSEQ multiplex PCR, the repertoire was profiled, and TCRdb retains in-frame clones only, with some absent. Clone size and the V and J calls come from that table; the DNA yielded D and trimming. The repertoire holds a few hundred thousand clones, with about 86% as singletons. This chain uses TRBV18 with TRBJ1-4; the match to TRBD1 covers 7 bases. Sequencing used peripheral blood. The receptor was derived from a man in his sixties with acute or convalescent COVID-19. Here the CDR3 DNA reads TGTGCCAGCTCACCTACAGGGGACCTAAGGGGTGAAAAACTGTTTTTT. Protein product: CASSPTGDLRGEKLFF.